The entry below describes one T cell receptor (beta chain). As yet, its antigen is unknown. Germline CDR1 is SNHLY and CDR2 is FYNNEI. The CDR3 has 15 residues. Trimming took 7 bases from V and 2 from J; bases not matched to a gene: 7. The sample is drawn from a study of cytomegalovirus exposure and HLA in healthy donors. This PCR relied on a set of 60 Vbeta primers and 13 Jbeta primers. Assay used: immunoSEQ multiplex PCR; TCRdb lists only in-frame clones, some missing. The sample holds approximately 110,000 clones, 65% to 75% seen once. Regarding the study as a whole: Several top significant clusters appeared, in a later analysis, to be linked to common viral pathogens. Later analysis associated a missense DCLRE1C variant with TCR beta V- and J-gene trimming. On later analysis, the bulk of CMV-associated TCR beta chains appeared to be HLA-restricted.

Source material: PBMCs. The clonotype was recovered from a man aged 40-50 years in good health and CMV-seropositive. This sequence joins TRBV2 and TRBJ2-5; 10 bases agree with TRBD2. The CDR3 sequence: CASTRRLAGQETQYF. The CDR3 DNA reads TGTGCCAGCACCCGCCGACTAGCGGGTCAAGAGACCCAGTACTTC.